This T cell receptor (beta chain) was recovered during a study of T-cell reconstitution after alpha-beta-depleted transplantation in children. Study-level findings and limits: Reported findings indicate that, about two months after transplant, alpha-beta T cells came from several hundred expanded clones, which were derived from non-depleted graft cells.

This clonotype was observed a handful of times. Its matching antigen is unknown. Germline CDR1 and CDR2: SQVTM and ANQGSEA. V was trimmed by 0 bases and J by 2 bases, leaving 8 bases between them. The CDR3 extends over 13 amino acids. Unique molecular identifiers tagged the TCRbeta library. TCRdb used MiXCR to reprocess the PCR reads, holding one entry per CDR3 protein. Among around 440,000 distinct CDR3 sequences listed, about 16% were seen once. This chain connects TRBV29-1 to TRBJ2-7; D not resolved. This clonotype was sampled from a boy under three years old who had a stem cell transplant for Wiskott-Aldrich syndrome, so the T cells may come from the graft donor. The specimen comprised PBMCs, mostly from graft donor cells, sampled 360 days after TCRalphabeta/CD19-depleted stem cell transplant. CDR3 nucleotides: TGCAGCGTTGAAGATTTCCAGACCTACGAGCAGTACTTC. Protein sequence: CSVEDFQTYEQYF.